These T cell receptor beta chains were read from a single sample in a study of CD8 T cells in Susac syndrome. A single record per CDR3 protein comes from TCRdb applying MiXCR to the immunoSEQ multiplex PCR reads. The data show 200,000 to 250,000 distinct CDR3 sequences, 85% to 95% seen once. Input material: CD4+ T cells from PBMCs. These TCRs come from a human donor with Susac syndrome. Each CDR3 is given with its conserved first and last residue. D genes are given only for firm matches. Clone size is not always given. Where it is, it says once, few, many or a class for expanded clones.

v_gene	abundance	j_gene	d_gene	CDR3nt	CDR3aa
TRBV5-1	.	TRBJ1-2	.	TGCGCCAGCAGCTTGGACAGCGCTAACTATGGCTACACCTTC	CASSLDSANYGYTF
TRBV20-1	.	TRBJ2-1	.	TGCAGTGCTGCGAGCGGTCTCGGACTCAATGAGCAGTTCTTC	CSAASGLGLNEQFF
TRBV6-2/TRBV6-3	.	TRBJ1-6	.	TGTGCCAGCAGTTACTCGATTGGTGGAGCACCCCTCCACTTT	CASSYSIGGAPLHF
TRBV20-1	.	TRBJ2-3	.	TGCAGTGCTAGACCAAACCCCGGGAATACGCAGTATTTT	CSARPNPGNTQYF
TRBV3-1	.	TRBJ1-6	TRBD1	TGTGCCAGCAGCGGCAGGGGGCGGCTGGATTCACCCCTCCACTTT	CASSGRGRLDSPLHF
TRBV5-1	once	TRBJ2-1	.	TGCGCCAGCAGCTTGGCCCAGCGAACCTACAATGAGCAGTTCTTC	CASSLAQRTYNEQFF
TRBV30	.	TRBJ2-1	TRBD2	TGTGCCTGGAGTGTACTTCGGCGGGGGGAATACAATGAGCAGTTCTTC	CAWSVLRRGEYNEQFF
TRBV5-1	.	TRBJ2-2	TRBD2	TGCGCCAGCAGCTTGAACGCGGGGGGGCCGAACACCGGGGAGCTGTTTTTT	CASSLNAGGPNTGELFF
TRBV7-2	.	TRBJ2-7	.	TGTGCCAGCAGCTTAGGGATCGGAGTGGGGGCCTACGAGCAGTACTTC	CASSLGIGVGAYEQYF
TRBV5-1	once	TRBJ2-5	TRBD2	TGCGCCAGCAGAACTAGCGGGGATCTGGGCCAAGAGACCCAGTACTTC	CASRTSGDLGQETQYF
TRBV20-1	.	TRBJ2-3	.	TGCAGTGTACGGGACCGTCGCCGCACAGATACGCAGTATTTT	CSVRDRRRTDTQYF
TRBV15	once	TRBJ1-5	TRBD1	TGTGCCACCAGTCGAAAGGGGGCTGGACAGCCCCAGCATTTT	CATSRKGAGQPQHF
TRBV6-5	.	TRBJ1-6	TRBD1	TGTGCCAGCCGGGGACAGGGGTATTCACCCCTCCACTTT	CASRGQGYSPLHF
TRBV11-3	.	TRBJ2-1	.	TGTGCCAGCACTGAAGGCCCCGGGGACAATGAGCAGTTCTTC	CASTEGPGDNEQFF
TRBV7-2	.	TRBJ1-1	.	TGTGCCAGCAGCTTAGGGCAGCGGGGTGAAGCTTTCTTT	CASSLGQRGEAFF
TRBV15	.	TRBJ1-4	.	TGTGCCACCAGCAGTGGACAGTCTCACCATGAAAAACTGTTTTTT	CATSSGQSHHEKLFF
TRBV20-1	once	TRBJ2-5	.	TGCAGTGCTTTGTACACCCCAGAGACCCAGTACTTC	CSALYTPETQYF
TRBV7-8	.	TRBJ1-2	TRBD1	TGTGCCAGCAGCTTAGCGGGGGTTACACAGGGGGAGGATGGCTACACCTTC	CASSLAGVTQGEDGYTF
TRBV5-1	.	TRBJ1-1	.	TGCGCCAGCAGCTTGGATTCAGGGGAGAACACTGAAGCTTTCTTT	CASSLDSGENTEAFF
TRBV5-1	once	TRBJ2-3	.	TGCGCCAGCAGCGCGGGTAGCACAGATACGCAGTATTTT	CASSAGSTDTQYF